The sequence of this T cell receptor beta chain was determined in a study of blood T cell repertoires in COVID-19. As for the study in general: Samples came from the United States, Italy and Spain, spanning acute and convalescent COVID-19. In each case, the material was cDNA or gDNA derived from T cells, B-cell-depleted T cells, or PBMCs.

In the authors' workflow: Reference gene primer amplification in the assay estimated nucleated cell counts. TCRdb's table, derived via immunoSEQ multiplex PCR, lists solely in-frame clones and lacks some. V and J calls and clone size are as listed in that table; D and trimming were resolved from the DNA. The table records 60,000 to 85,000 clones, roughly 80% of them present only once. Sequenced: peripheral blood. This clonotype originated in a man aged 80 or over with acute or convalescent COVID-19.

The CDR3 sequence is CASSLAGGMSDTQYF. The CDR3 DNA is TGCGCCAGCAGCTTGGCGGGAGGGATGTCAGATACGCAGTATTTT. The gene calls are TRBV5-1 and TRBJ2-3; TRBD2 aligns across 8 bases. This CDR3 region has 15 residues. CDR1 is SGHRS and CDR2 is YFSETQ in the germline V gene. The J segment lost 4 bases and the V segment lost 0 bases, leaving 4 bases of the junction unmatched.